The following is a T cell receptor beta chain sequence with its context. Antigen unknown. These data are taken from a study of vaccination effects on CD4 cells after COVID-19. Study-wide background: As their vaccination, participants received two doses of either BNT162b2 or mRNA-1273. Samples came from two convalescent patients 16 days and one week before vaccination.

Study conclusions and caveats: After vaccination, at late timepoints, clones induced by infection and by vaccine contracted markedly.

V was trimmed by 2 bases and J by 7 bases, leaving 9 bases between them. Germline-derived CDR1 and CDR2 are SGHRS and YFSETQ. The CDR3 totals 13 residues. Antigen-specific CD4+ T cell clonotypes were called by their expansion after viral peptide-pool culture in ViraFEST. Upon completion of 10 to 11 days in culture, CD4+ T cells were isolated. Infection with SARS-CoV-2 occurred in the person between March and December 2020, and PCR confirmed it. It was on days 3 and 7 that half the medium was replaced with IL-2 medium. The protocol was immunoSEQ multiplex PCR, while the TCRdb copy is restricted to in-frame clones and leaves out a portion. This sample has tens of thousands of clones, with around 74% found just once.

This TCR came from a human donor who had a prior SARS-CoV-2 infection. Sequencing was performed on CD4+ T cells from PBMCs cultured with a peptide pool, taken before COVID-19 vaccination. V and J are TRBV5-1 and TRBJ1-4; D unclear. The CDR3 DNA sequence: TGCGCCAGCAGCTTAGGGAGTGGTGAAAAACTGTTTTTT. Protein product: CASSLGSGEKLFF. Using reference TRBV5-1 and TRBJ1-4 for the parts outside the CDR3, the full variable domain is KAGVTQTPRYLIKTRGQQVTLSCSPISGHRSVSWYQQTPGQGLQFLFEYFSETQRNKGNFPGRFSGRQFSNSRSEMNVSTLELGDSALYLCASSLGSGEKLFFGSGTQLSVL.